These 2 T cell receptor beta chains share one sample of origin, sequenced in a study of T cells after posttransplantation cyclophosphamide. TCRdb's copy holds only in-frame clones and misses some; the assay was immunoSEQ multiplex PCR. The sample yields more than 30,000 clones, 80% to 95% seen once. The naive gate required viable CD3+CD4+ or CD3+CD8+ cells with CCR7+CD45RA+CD45RO-CD95-CD27+CD28+ phenotype. Input material: naive CD4+ T cells sorted from PBMCs. These receptor sequences come from a woman aged 60-70 years in good health, CMV-negative, and a related stem cell transplant donor.

The chain links TRBV27 to TRBJ2-1; no clear D gene. V gave up 0 bases and J gave up 9 bases, with 9 bases separating them. CDR3 length: 13 residues. CDR1 and CDR2 (germline): MNHEY, SMNVEV (reference sequence). CDR3 bases: TGTGCCAGCAGTTTATCGTCATCGGGTGAGCAGTTCTTC. It specifies CASSLSSSGEQFF.

This rearrangement joins TRBV6-5 to TRBJ1-4, with D uncertain. Germline CDR1 MNHEY, CDR2 SVGAGI. Deletions cut 2 bases from V and 7 bases from J, with 14 bases between. This CDR3 is 15 amino acids long. The CDR3 sequence is CASSYLARVGEKLFF. The CDR3 coding sequence is TGTGCCAGCAGTTACCTAGCACGGGTTGGTGAAAAACTGTTTTTT.